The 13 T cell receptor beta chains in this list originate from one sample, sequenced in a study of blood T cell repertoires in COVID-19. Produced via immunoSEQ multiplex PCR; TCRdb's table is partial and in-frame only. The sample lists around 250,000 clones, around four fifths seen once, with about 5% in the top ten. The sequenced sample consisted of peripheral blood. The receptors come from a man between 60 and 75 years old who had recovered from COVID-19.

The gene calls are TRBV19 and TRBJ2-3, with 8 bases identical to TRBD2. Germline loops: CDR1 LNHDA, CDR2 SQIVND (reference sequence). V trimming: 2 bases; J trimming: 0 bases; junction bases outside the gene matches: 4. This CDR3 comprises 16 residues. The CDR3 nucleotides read TGTGCCAGTAGTATAATCCGCGGGGGGAGCACAGATACGCAGTATTTT. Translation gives CASSIIRGGSTDTQYF. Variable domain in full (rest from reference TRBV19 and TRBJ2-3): DGGITQSPKYLFRKEGQNVTLSCEQNLNHDAMYWYRQDPGQGLRLIYYSQIVNDFQKGDIAEGYSVSREKKESFPLTVTSAQKNPTAFYLCASSIIRGGSTDTQYFGPGTRLTVL.

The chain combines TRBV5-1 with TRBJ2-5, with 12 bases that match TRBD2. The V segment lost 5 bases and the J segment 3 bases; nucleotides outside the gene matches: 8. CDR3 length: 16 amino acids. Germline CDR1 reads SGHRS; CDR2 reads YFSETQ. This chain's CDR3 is CASRPGLAGNEETQYF. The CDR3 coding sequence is TGCGCCAGCAGGCCGGGACTAGCGGGCAACGAAGAGACCCAGTACTTC.

CDR3 sequence: CASSIRERSEAFF. The CDR3 region has the DNA TGTGCCAGTAGTATTCGCGAGAGATCGGAAGCTTTCTTT. The chain uses TRBV19 and TRBJ1-1; D ambiguous. The germline V gene encodes CDR1 LNHDA and CDR2 SQIVND (reference sequence). Between the trimmed V and J ends, which lost 3 bases and 8 bases, there was a span of 13 bases. The CDR3 length is 13 residues.

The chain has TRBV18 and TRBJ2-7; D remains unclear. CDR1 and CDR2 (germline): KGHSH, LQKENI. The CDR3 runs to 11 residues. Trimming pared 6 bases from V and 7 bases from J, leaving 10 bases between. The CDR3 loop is CASSPSREQYF. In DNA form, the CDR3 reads TGTGCCAGCTCCCCCTCCCGGGAGCAGTACTTC.

The CDR3 DNA is TGTGCCAGCAGCTTGCGCGGGACAGGGATCTACGAGCAGTACTTC. Translating gives CASSLRGTGIYEQYF. This sequence joins TRBV11-2 and TRBJ2-7; TRBD1 matches 9 bases. This CDR3 comprises 15 residues. Per the germline V gene, CDR1 is SGHAT and CDR2 is FQNNGV. V shed 3 bases, J shed 3 bases, and the junction held 6 bases outside the gene matches. The full variable domain, completed using reference TRBV11-2 and TRBJ2-7, is EAGVAQSPRYKIIEKRQSVAFWCNPISGHATLYWYQQILGQGPKLLIQFQNNGVVDDSQLPKDRFSAERLKGVDSTLKIQPAKLEDSAVYLCASSLRGTGIYEQYFGPGTRLTVT.

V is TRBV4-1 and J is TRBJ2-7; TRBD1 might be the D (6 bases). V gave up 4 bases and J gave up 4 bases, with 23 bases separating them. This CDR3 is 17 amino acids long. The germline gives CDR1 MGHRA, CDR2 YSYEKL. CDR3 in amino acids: CASSRRGSERSPYEQYF. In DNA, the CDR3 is TGCGCCAGCAGCCGAAGGGGGTCAGAACGGTCCCCATACGAGCAGTACTTC.

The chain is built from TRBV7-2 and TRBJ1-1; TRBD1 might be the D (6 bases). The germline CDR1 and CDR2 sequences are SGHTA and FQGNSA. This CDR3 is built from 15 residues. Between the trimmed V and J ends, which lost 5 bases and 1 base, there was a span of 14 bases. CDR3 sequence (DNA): TGTGCCAGCAGCCCGGGGGGGGGCACGAACACTGAAGCTTTCTTT. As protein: CASSPGGGTNTEAFF.

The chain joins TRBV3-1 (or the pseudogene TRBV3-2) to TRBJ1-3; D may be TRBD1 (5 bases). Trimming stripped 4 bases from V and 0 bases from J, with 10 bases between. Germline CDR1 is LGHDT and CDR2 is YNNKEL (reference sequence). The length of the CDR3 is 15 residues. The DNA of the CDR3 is TGTGCCAGCAGCCGCCCGGGGGGCTCTGGAAACACCATATATTTT. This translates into CASSRPGGSGNTIYF.

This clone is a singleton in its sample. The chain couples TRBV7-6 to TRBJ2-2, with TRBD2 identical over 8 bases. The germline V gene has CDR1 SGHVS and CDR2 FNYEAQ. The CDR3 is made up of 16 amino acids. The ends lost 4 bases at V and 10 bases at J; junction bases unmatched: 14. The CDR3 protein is CASSSGSLAGLEELFF. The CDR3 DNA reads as TGTGCCAGCAGCTCGGGTTCTCTAGCGGGTCTCGAGGAGCTGTTTTTT. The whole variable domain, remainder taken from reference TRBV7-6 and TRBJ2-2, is GAGVSQSPRYKVTKRGQDVALRCDPISGHVSLYWYRQALGQGPEFLTYFNYEAQQDKSGLPNDRFSAERPEGSISTLTIQRTEQRDSAMYRCASSSGSLAGLEELFFGEGSRLTVL.

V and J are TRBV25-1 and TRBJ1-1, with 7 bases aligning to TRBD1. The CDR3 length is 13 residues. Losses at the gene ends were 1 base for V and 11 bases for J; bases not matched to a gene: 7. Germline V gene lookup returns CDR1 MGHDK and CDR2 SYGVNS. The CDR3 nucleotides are TGTGCCAGCAGTGAATGGGACAGCTTGAGGGCTTTCTTT. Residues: CASSEWDSLRAFF. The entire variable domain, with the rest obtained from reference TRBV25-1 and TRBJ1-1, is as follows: EADIYQTPRYLVIGTGKKITLECSQTMGHDKMYWYQQDPGMELHLIHYSYGVNSTEKGDLSSESTVSRIRTEHFPLTLESARPSHTSQYLCASSEWDSLRAFFGQGTRLTVV.

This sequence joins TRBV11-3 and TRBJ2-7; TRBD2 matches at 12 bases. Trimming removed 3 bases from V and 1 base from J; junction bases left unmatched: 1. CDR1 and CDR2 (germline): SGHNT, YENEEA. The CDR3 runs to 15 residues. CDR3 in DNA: TGTGCCAGCAGCTTTACTAGCGGGGGGTCCTACGAGCAGTACTTC. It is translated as CASSFTSGGSYEQYF.

DNA for the CDR3: TGTGCCAGCAGCTTAGAGGGAGCGGGCACAGATACGCAGTATTTT. Its translation: CASSLEGAGTDTQYF. V gene TRBV7-8 combines with J gene TRBJ2-3; TRBD2 might be the D (5 bases). The germline V gene encodes CDR1 SGHVS and CDR2 FQNEAQ. This CDR3 spans 15 amino acids. V was clipped by 1 base and J by 1 base, with 9 bases between them.

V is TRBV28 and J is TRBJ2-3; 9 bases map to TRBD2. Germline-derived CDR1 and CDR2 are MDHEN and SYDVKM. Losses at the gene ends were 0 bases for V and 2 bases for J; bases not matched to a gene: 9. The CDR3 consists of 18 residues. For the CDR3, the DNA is TGTGCCAGCAGTTTATGGTTGGCGGGGGGGCAGTTCACAGATACGCAGTATTTT. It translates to CASSLWLAGGQFTDTQYF.